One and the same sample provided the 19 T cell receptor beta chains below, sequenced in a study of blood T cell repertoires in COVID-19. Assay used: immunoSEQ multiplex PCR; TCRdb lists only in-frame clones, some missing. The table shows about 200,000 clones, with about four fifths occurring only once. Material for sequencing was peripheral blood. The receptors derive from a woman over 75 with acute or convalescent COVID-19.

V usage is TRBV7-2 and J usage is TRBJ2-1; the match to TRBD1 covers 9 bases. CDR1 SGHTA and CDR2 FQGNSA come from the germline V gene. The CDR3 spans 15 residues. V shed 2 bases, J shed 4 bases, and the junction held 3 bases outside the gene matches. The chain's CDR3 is CASSLRGQGYNEQFF. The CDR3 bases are TGTGCCAGCAGCTTAAGGGGACAGGGTTACAATGAGCAGTTCTTC.

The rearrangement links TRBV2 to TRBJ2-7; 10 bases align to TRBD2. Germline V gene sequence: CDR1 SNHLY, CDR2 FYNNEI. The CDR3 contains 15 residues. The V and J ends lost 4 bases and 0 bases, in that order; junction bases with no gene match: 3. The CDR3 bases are TGTGCCAGCAGTGCCGGGACTAGCGTCTCCTACGAGCAGTACTTC. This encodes CASSAGTSVSYEQYF.

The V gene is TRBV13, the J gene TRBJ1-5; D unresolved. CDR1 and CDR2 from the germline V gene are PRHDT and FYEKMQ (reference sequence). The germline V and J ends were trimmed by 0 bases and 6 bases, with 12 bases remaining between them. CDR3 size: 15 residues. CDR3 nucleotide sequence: TGTGCCAGCAGCTTAGGTGAGGTATTGGGTCAGCCCCAGCATTTT. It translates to CASSLGEVLGQPQHF.

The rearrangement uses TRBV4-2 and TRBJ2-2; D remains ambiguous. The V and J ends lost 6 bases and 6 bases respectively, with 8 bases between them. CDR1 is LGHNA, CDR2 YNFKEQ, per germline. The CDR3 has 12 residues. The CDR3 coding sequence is TGTGCCAGCAGTCACAATGCCGGGGAGCTGTTTTTT. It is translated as CASSHNAGELFF.

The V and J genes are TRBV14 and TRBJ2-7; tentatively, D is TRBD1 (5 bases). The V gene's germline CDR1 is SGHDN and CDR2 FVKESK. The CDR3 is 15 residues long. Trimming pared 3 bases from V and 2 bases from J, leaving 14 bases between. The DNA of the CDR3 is TGTGCCAGCAGCCAGCTGCAGGGAAGACCCTACGAGCAGTACTTC. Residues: CASSQLQGRPYEQYF.

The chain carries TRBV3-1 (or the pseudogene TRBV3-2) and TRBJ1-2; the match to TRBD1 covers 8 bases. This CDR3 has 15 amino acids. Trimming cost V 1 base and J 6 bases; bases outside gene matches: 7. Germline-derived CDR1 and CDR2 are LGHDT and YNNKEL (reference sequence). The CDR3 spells CASSQAVRGRNGYTF. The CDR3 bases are TGTGCCAGCAGCCAAGCGGTCAGGGGGCGCAATGGCTACACCTTC.

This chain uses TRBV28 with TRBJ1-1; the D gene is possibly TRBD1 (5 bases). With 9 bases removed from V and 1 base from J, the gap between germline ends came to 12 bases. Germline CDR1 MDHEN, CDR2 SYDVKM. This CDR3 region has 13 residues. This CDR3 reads CASFRVPNTEAFF. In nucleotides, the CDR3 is TGTGCCAGTTTCAGGGTACCGAACACTGAAGCTTTCTTT.

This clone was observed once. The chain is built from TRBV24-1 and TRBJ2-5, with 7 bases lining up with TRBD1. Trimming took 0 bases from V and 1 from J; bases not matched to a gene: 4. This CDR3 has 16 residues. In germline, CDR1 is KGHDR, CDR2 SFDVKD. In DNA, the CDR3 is TGTGCCACCAGTGATTTGCAGGCAGGGGGCCAAGAGACCCAGTACTTC. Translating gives CATSDLQAGGQETQYF.

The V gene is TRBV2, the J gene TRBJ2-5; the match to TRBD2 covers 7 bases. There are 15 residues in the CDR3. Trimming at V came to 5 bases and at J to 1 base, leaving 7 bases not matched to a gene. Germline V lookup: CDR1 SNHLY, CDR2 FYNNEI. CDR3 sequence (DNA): TGTGCCAGCAGTCGGGCTAGCGGTTTCCAAGAGACCCAGTACTTC. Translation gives CASSRASGFQETQYF.

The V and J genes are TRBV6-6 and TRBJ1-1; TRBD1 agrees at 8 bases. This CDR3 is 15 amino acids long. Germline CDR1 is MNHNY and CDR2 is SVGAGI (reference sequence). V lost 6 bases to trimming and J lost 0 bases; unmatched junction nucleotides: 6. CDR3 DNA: TGTGCCAGCAGAACAGGGGGGTTCATGAACACTGAAGCTTTCTTT. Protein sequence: CASRTGGFMNTEAFF.

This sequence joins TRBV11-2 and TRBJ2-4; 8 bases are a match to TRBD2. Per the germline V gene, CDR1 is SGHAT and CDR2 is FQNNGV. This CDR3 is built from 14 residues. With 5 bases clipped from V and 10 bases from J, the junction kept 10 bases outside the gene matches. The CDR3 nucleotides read TGTGCCAGCAGCCCCGGGGGGGCCCGAGAGATTCAGTACTTC. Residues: CASSPGGAREIQYF.

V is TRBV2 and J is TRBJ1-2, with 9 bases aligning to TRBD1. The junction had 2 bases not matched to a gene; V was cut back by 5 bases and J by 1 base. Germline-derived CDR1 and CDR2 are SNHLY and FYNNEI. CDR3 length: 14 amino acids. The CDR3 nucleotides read TGTGCCAGCAGTCCGGGACAGGGTAACTATGGCTACACCTTC. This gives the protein CASSPGQGNYGYTF.

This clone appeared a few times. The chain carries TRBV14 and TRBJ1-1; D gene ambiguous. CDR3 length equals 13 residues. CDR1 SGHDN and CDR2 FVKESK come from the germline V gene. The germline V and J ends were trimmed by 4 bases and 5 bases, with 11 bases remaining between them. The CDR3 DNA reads TGTGCCAGCAGCCTAGGAGGGTTGACTGAAGCTTTCTTT. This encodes CASSLGGLTEAFF.

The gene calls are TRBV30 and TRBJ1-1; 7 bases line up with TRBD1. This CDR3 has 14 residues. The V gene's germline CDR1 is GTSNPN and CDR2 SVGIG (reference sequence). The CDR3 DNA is TGTGCTTCCGAACGACAGGGTTGGAACACTGAAGCTTTCTTT. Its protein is CASERQGWNTEAFF.

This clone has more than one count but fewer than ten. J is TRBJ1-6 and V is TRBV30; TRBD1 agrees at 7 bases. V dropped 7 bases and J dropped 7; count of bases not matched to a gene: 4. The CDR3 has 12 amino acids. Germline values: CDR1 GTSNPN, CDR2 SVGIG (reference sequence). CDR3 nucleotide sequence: TGTGCCTTGGGACAGTTGAATTCACCCCTCCACTTT. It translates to CALGQLNSPLHF.

As DNA, the CDR3 is TGTGCCAACCGCCGGGCGGGGGGATTCGCTTGGGAGCAGTACTTC. It yields the protein CANRRAGGFAWEQYF. The chain is built from TRBV21-1 and TRBJ2-7; the table's TRBD2 call for D was not verified on the DNA. TRBV21-1 is a known pseudogene. This CDR3 region has 15 residues.

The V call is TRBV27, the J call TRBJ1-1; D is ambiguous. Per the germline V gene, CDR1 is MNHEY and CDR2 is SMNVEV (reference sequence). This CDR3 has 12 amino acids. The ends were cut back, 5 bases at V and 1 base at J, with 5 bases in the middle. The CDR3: CASSARNTEAFF. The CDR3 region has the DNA TGTGCCAGCAGTGCTAGGAACACTGAAGCTTTCTTT.

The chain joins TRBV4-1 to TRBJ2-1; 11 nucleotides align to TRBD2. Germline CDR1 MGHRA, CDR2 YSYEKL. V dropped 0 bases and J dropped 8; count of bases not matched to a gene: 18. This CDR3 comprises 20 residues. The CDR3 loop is CASSQDSSKAGLAVGYEQFF. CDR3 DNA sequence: TGCGCCAGCAGCCAAGATTCGTCAAAGGCGGGACTAGCGGTTGGGTATGAGCAGTTCTTC.

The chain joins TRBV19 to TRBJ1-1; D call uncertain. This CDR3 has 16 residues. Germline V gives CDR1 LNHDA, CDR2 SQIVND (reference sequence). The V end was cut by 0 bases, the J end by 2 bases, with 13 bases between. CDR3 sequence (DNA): TGTGCCAGTAGTATAGATCTAGCGGGGATCAACACTGAAGCTTTCTTT. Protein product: CASSIDLAGINTEAFF. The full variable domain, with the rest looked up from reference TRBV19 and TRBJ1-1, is DGGITQSPKYLFRKEGQNVTLSCEQNLNHDAMYWYRQDPGQGLRLIYYSQIVNDFQKGDIAEGYSVSREKKESFPLTVTSAQKNPTAFYLCASSIDLAGINTEAFFGQGTRLTVV.